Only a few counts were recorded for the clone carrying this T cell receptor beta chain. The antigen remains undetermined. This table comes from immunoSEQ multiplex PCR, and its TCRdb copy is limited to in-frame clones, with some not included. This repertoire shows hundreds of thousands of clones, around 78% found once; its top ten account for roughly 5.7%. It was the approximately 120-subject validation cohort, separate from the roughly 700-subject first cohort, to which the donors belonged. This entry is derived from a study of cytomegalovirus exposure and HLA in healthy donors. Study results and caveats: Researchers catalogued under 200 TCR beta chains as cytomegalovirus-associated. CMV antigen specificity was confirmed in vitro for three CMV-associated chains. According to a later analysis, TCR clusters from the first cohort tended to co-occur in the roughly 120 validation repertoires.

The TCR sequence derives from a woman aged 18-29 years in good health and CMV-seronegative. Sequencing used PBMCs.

CDR3: CASSNGLDQPQHF. CDR3 nucleotides: TGTGCCAGCAGCAATGGTTTGGATCAGCCCCAGCATTTT. The chain carries TRBV21-1 and TRBJ1-5. TRBV21-1 is a pseudogene locus. CDR3 length: 13 residues.